The rows below give T cell receptor beta chains drawn from one sample of a study of blood T cell repertoires in COVID-19. Measured with immunoSEQ multiplex PCR; TCRdb has only the in-frame clones, and not every one. The sample carries fewer than 350,000 clones, 90% recorded once. Sequenced sample: peripheral blood. The receptors were sampled from a young woman with COVID-19, enrolled during active disease. Each CDR3 is given with its conserved first and last residue. D genes are given only for firm matches. Rows may omit the clone size; those that give it use once, few, many or a size class.

abundance	d_gene	j_gene	v_gene	CDR3nt	CDR3aa
-	-	TRBJ1-4	TRBV6-6	TGTGCCAGCAAACCGACAGCCTACAATGAAAAACTGTTTTTT	CASKPTAYNEKLFF
-	-	TRBJ2-1	TRBV2	TGTGCCAGCAGTGAAGCTCGACCAGGGTTAAGTGAGCAGTTCTTC	CASSEARPGLSEQFF
-	-	TRBJ1-2	TRBV20-1	TGCAGTGCTAGGGTGACTAGAGGCTACACCTTC	CSARVTRGYTF
-	-	TRBJ2-7	TRBV28	TGTGCCAGCGGGGGTCGGGGGAGCCTAAGCTCCTACGAGCAGTACTTC	CASGGRGSLSSYEQYF
once	TRBD2	TRBJ2-1	TRBV5-4	TGTGCCAGCAGCTTGGGACTAGCGGGAGTTGGTGAGCAGTTCTTC	CASSLGLAGVGEQFF
-	TRBD2	TRBJ2-1	TRBV19	TGTGCCAGTAGTCCGCTTTGGACTAGCGGGAGGAATGAGCAGTTCTTC	CASSPLWTSGRNEQFF
-	-	TRBJ2-2	TRBV4-1	TGCGCCAGCAGCCAAGCGGGAGTTCACGGGGAGCTGTTTTTT	CASSQAGVHGELFF
-	-	TRBJ1-1	TRBV28	TGTGCCAGCAGTTCGACAGGACCCAACACTGAAGCTTTCTTT	CASSSTGPNTEAFF
-	TRBD2	TRBJ2-1	TRBV24-1	TGTGCCACCAGTGATTTGGGAGCGGGAGGGCCCTATGAGCAGTTCTTC	CATSDLGAGGPYEQFF
-	-	TRBJ2-6	TRBV5-6	TGTGCCAGCAGCTTAACCCGACAGGTATACTCTGGGGCCAACGTCCTGACTTTC	CASSLTRQVYSGANVLTF
-	TRBD2	TRBJ2-3	TRBV7-8	TGTGCCAGCAGCTCCGGGACTACAAGCACAGATACGCAGTATTTT	CASSSGTTSTDTQYF
-	-	TRBJ2-7	TRBV19	TGTGCCAGTAGTCCGGGACTCGTCTACGAGCAGTACTTC	CASSPGLVYEQYF
-	-	TRBJ1-1	TRBV2	TGTGCCAGCAGTGAGCAGGGTCTTACGTTCACTGAAGCTTTCTTT	CASSEQGLTFTEAFF
-	TRBD1	TRBJ1-2	TRBV5-1	TGCGCCAGCAGCTTCAGGGGGAAGCTGGGCTATGGCTACACCTTC	CASSFRGKLGYGYTF
-	-	TRBJ2-7	TRBV3-1/TRBV3-2	TGTGCCAGCAGCCCTAAAGGAACAGGGTGGCGCGAGCAGTACTTC	CASSPKGTGWREQYF
-	TRBD2	TRBJ2-5	TRBV28	TGTGCCAGCGGTACGGAGCGGGGGGTACAAGAGACCCAGTACTTC	CASGTERGVQETQYF
-	-	TRBJ1-6	TRBV7-9	TGTGCCAGCAGCTTAACGGAGGCCTATAATTCACCCCTCCACTTT	CASSLTEAYNSPLHF
-	-	TRBJ2-5	TRBV15	TGTGCCACCAGAAGGCCGGAGGTAGAGACCCAGTACTTC	CATRRPEVETQYF
-	-	TRBJ2-7	TRBV28	TGTGCCAGCACCGGGGACTCCTACGAGCAGTACTTC	CASTGDSYEQYF
-	-	TRBJ1-1	TRBV4-1	TGCGCCAGCAGCCAAGGCGGGTTAGGAGCTTTCTTT	CASSQGGLGAFF
-	TRBD1	TRBJ2-7	TRBV5-5	TGTGCCAGCAGGCGGGGACAGGGTGCCGAGCAGTACTTC	CASRRGQGAEQYF
once	-	TRBJ1-2	TRBV29-1	TGCAGAACTAGCTCGGCCTGGGAGGGCTACACCTTC	CRTSSAWEGYTF
-	-	TRBJ2-3	TRBV15	TGTGCCACCAGCAGAGATCTAACAGAAAGCACAGATACGCAGTATTTT	CATSRDLTESTDTQYF
-	TRBD2	TRBJ2-3	TRBV15	TGTGCCACCAGCAGATTAGCGGGAGGGCCCACAGATACGCAGTATTTT	CATSRLAGGPTDTQYF
-	TRBD2	TRBJ2-3	TRBV2	TGTGCCAGCTCAGCGGGGACGGTAAATACGCAGTATTTT	CASSAGTVNTQYF
-	-	TRBJ1-5	TRBV2	TGTGCCAGCCGTCGCGGATCCGAGTATCAGCCCCAGCATTTT	CASRRGSEYQPQHF
-	-	TRBJ2-7	TRBV14	TGTGCCAGCAGCCAAGATCCCGCGCAGGGGCCTACTCTGATGTCGGAGCAGTACTTC	CASSQDPAQGPTLMSEQYF
-	TRBD1	TRBJ1-1	TRBV3-1/TRBV3-2	TGTGCCAGCAGCCAACGGACAGGGCCGTATGGGAACACTGAAGCTTTCTTT	CASSQRTGPYGNTEAFF
-	-	TRBJ2-1	TRBV15	TGTGCCACCAGCAGAGGGAGGGACTCCTACAATGAGCAGTTCTTC	CATSRGRDSYNEQFF
-	-	TRBJ2-1	TRBV11-2	TGTGCCAGCAGCCCCGCGAGTGGGCAATACAATGAGCAGTTCTTC	CASSPASGQYNEQFF
-	-	TRBJ1-1	TRBV4-3	TGCGCCAGCAGCCAAGTCCTCCAGGGGAACACTGAAGCTTTCTTT	CASSQVLQGNTEAFF
-	TRBD1	TRBJ1-5	TRBV27	TGTGCCAGCAGCCAAGACAGGGGGCTTGATCAGCCCCAGCATTTT	CASSQDRGLDQPQHF
-	-	TRBJ2-3	TRBV30	TGTGCTCGGACAGCTAGCACAGATACGCAGTATTTT	CARTASTDTQYF
-	-	TRBJ1-1	TRBV18	TGTGCCAGCTCACCGATTGGGCCGGGGACTGAAGCTTTCTTT	CASSPIGPGTEAFF
-	TRBD1	TRBJ2-7	TRBV28	TGTGCCAGCATTGGGACAGGGGTCTACGAGCAGTACTTC	CASIGTGVYEQYF
once	-	TRBJ1-1	TRBV7-9	TGTGCCAGCAGCTCCCCATCTCCGGGGAGCACTGAAGCTTTCTTT	CASSSPSPGSTEAFF
-	-	TRBJ1-6	TRBV30	TGTGCCTGGAGCGGTCTCGGCAGGGGCCGAAAGTCCTATAATTCACCCCTCCACTTT	CAWSGLGRGRKSYNSPLHF
-	-	TRBJ2-7	TRBV28	TGTGCCACCCTCGGTTCAGGGCTCTACGAGCAGTACTTC	CATLGSGLYEQYF